This entry lists 20 T cell receptor beta chains sequenced from one sample in a study of T cell changes during pregnancy in multiple sclerosis. Assay used: immunoSEQ multiplex PCR; TCRdb lists only in-frame clones, some missing. The sample contains tens of thousands of clones, just over 90% of which appear only once. The sample was peripheral blood, taken in the third trimester of pregnancy. These receptors were obtained from a female donor with multiple sclerosis, enrolled in a pregnancy study.

J is TRBJ1-1 and V is TRBV7-3; TRBD1 matches 9 bases. The CDR3 contains 13 residues. Per the germline V gene, CDR1 is SGHTA and CDR2 is FQGTGA. V shed 5 bases and J 7 bases; nucleotides not matched to a gene: 5. Here the CDR3 DNA reads TGTGCCAGCAGCGCGGACAGGGGACATGAAGCTTTCTTT. Its protein product is CASSADRGHEAFF.

This chain joins TRBV6-5 and TRBJ2-6; unclear D gene. V gave up 6 bases and J gave up 2 bases, with 11 bases separating them. Germline V gene sequence: CDR1 MNHEY, CDR2 SVGAGI. The CDR3 sequence is 15 residues long. CDR3 residues: CASRPTKPGANVLTF. For the CDR3, the DNA is TGTGCCAGCAGGCCCACGAAGCCTGGGGCCAACGTCCTGACTTTC.

The rearrangement links TRBV29-1 to TRBJ2-1; TRBD2 matches 11 bases. Germline-derived CDR1 and CDR2 are SQVTM and ANQGSEA. The CDR3 runs 14 residues. The J segment lost 6 bases and the V segment lost 7 bases, leaving 8 bases of the junction unmatched. CDR3 bases: TGCAGCGCCGCTCTAGCGGGAGGAGGCAATGAGCAGTTCTTC. Translating gives CSAALAGGGNEQFF.

J is TRBJ2-3 and V is TRBV5-1; D not certain. In germline, CDR1 is SGHRS, CDR2 YFSETQ. Trimming cost V 2 bases and J 0 bases, with 7 bases left between them. This CDR3 contains 14 residues. The CDR3 nucleotides are TGCGCCAGCAGCTTAATTATTAGCACAGATACGCAGTATTTT. Its protein product is CASSLIISTDTQYF.

The rearrangement uses TRBV6-5 and TRBJ1-1; no definite D call. Germline CDR1 is MNHEY and CDR2 is SVGAGI. CDR3 size: 16 residues. With 0 bases removed from V and 0 bases from J, the gap between germline ends came to 11 bases. CDR3 sequence reads: CASSYSSYRLNTEAFF. In nucleotides, the CDR3 is TGTGCCAGCAGTTACTCGTCTTATAGATTGAACACTGAAGCTTTCTTT.

The chain combines TRBV19 with TRBJ2-4; the D gene is possibly TRBD1 (5 bases). Trimming pared 7 bases from V and 9 bases from J, leaving 16 bases between. The germline gives CDR1 LNHDA, CDR2 SQIVND (reference sequence). This CDR3 is built from 13 residues. The chain's CDR3 is CASMDQGYRIQYF. As DNA, the CDR3 is TGTGCCAGTATGGATCAGGGTTATCGCATTCAGTACTTC.

This chain connects TRBV7-9 to TRBJ2-1; D is perhaps TRBD2 (5 bases). This CDR3 region has 14 residues. Trimming removed 7 bases from V and 8 bases from J, with 18 bases in between. Germline V lookup: CDR1 SEHNR, CDR2 FQNEAQ (reference sequence). This CDR3 reads CASTIASSSYEQFF. In nucleotides, the CDR3 is TGTGCCAGCACCATAGCTTCTAGCTCATATGAGCAGTTCTTC. Looking up the rest from reference TRBV7-9 and TRBJ2-1 gives the full variable domain: DTGVSQNPRHKITKRGQNVTFRCDPISEHNRLYWYRQTLGQGPEFLTYFQNEAQLEKSRLLSDRFSAERPKGSFSTLEIQRTEQGDSAMYLCASTIASSSYEQFFGPGTRLTVL.

V is TRBV19 and J is TRBJ1-3; no clear D. This CDR3 comprises 15 residues. The V end was cut by 3 bases, the J end by 0 bases, with 9 bases between. Looked up from germline, CDR1 is LNHDA and CDR2 is SQIVND (reference sequence). CDR3 amino acids: CASSIPQASGNTIYF. The DNA of the CDR3 is TGTGCCAGTAGTATCCCGCAGGCCTCTGGAAACACCATATATTTT. The whole variable domain, filled in from reference TRBV19 and TRBJ1-3, reads DGGITQSPKYLFRKEGQNVTLSCEQNLNHDAMYWYRQDPGQGLRLIYYSQIVNDFQKGDIAEGYSVSREKKESFPLTVTSAQKNPTAFYLCASSIPQASGNTIYFGEGSWLTVV.

This rearrangement joins TRBV19 to TRBJ2-5, with TRBD1 as a possible D gene (7 bases). Deletions cut 5 bases from V and 4 bases from J, with 17 bases between. Germline CDR1 is LNHDA and CDR2 is SQIVND (reference sequence). CDR3 length equals 15 residues. Written as DNA, the CDR3 is TGTGCCAGTAGTTCTCAAGGACAGGAGGGAGAGACCCAGTACTTC. Residues: CASSSQGQEGETQYF.

The rearrangement joins TRBV6-5 to TRBJ1-5, with 7 bases lining up with TRBD1. CDR3 length equals 15 residues. Germline V gives CDR1 MNHEY, CDR2 SVGAGI. V lost 5 bases to trimming and J lost 5 bases; unmatched junction nucleotides: 9. Here the CDR3 reads CASSKETGLDQPQHF. The CDR3 nucleotides read TGTGCCAGCAGTAAAGAGACAGGGCTGGATCAGCCCCAGCATTTT.

The CDR3 DNA is TGCGCCAGCAGCTTGACAGGGATTCGAGCTGAAGCTTTCTTT. Protein sequence: CASSLTGIRAEAFF. V and J are TRBV5-1 and TRBJ1-1; TRBD1 might be the D (6 bases). The V gene lost 1 base and the J gene lost 6 bases, with 13 bases spanning the gap. CDR1 SGHRS and CDR2 YFSETQ come from the germline V gene. This CDR3 has 14 amino acids. Full variable domain (rest looked up from reference TRBV5-1 and TRBJ1-1): KAGVTQTPRYLIKTRGQQVTLSCSPISGHRSVSWYQQTPGQGLQFLFEYFSETQRNKGNFPGRFSGRQFSNSRSEMNVSTLELGDSALYLCASSLTGIRAEAFFGQGTRLTVV.

This chain links TRBV7-8 with TRBJ1-1; D uncertain. The V gene's germline CDR1 is SGHVS and CDR2 FQNEAQ. The CDR3 runs 14 residues. The V end was cut by 5 bases, the J end by 0 bases, with 10 bases between. CDR3 sequence (DNA): TGTGCCAGCAGCCCAGCGAACGTGAACACTGAAGCTTTCTTT. Translated: CASSPANVNTEAFF.

This chain connects TRBV27 to TRBJ2-5; 12 bases match TRBD2. The CDR3 length is 16 residues. From germline, CDR1 is MNHEY and CDR2 SMNVEV (reference sequence). V was pared by 4 bases and J by 4 bases, with 7 bases of the junction left unmatched. The DNA of the CDR3 is TGTGCCAGCAGTTCATCTAGCGGGGGGGGTGGAGAGACCCAGTACTTC. Its translation: CASSSSSGGGGETQYF.

This clone occurred once. The genes are TRBV30 and TRBJ2-3, with D tentatively TRBD2 (7 bases). V was clipped by 1 base and J by 0 bases, with 14 bases between them. This CDR3 spans 16 amino acids. Germline CDR1 GTSNPN, CDR2 SVGIG (reference sequence). CDR3: CAWSGLAGASTDTQYF. The CDR3 region has the DNA TGTGCCTGGAGTGGCCTCGCGGGGGCTAGCACAGATACGCAGTATTTT.

V gene TRBV5-1 combines with J gene TRBJ2-7, with D unresolved. The CDR3 covers 13 residues. The germline V gene encodes CDR1 SGHRS and CDR2 YFSETQ. V shed 0 bases and J shed 2 bases, with 6 bases lying between them. This chain's CDR3 is CASSLDTAYEQYF. The CDR3 DNA is TGCGCCAGCAGCTTGGATACAGCCTACGAGCAGTACTTC.

The V gene is TRBV7-8, the J gene TRBJ1-2; tentatively, D is TRBD1 (5 bases). The CDR3 loop spans 14 amino acids. V was shortened by 5 bases and J by 5 bases, with 15 bases between the two germline ends. Looked up from germline, CDR1 is SGHVS and CDR2 is FQNEAQ. The CDR3, as DNA: TGTGCCAGCAGCCCGGGACTGTCTTCGTATGGCTACACCTTC. It translates to CASSPGLSSYGYTF.

V is TRBV29-1 and J is TRBJ2-2; 8 bases are shared with TRBD1. Germline V gene lookup returns CDR1 SQVTM and CDR2 ANQGSEA. The CDR3 is made up of 14 amino acids. V was pared by 5 bases and J by 1 base, with 3 bases of the junction left unmatched. The CDR3 spells CSVSDRGNTGELFF. In DNA, the CDR3 is TGCAGCGTTTCCGACAGGGGGAACACCGGGGAGCTGTTTTTT.

The chain uses TRBV30 and TRBJ1-1, with D uncertain. Trimming removed 1 base from V and 6 bases from J, with 12 bases in between. The germline V gene has CDR1 GTSNPN and CDR2 SVGIG (reference sequence). The CDR3 contains 13 residues. The CDR3 region has the DNA TGTGCCTGGAGTGGGCGGGCGGTAGCTGAAGCTTTCTTT. Protein product: CAWSGRAVAEAFF.

This clone was seen just once. This chain joins TRBV18 and TRBJ2-3; 15 bases align to TRBD2. V trimming: 6 bases; J trimming: 4 bases; junction bases outside the gene matches: 14. Germline CDR1 is KGHSH and CDR2 is LQKENI. There are 19 residues in the CDR3. CDR3 bases: TGTGCCAGCTCCGCTCTCCCCTCCGGGACTAGCGGGGGGTCAGATACGCAGTATTTT. Translation: CASSALPSGTSGGSDTQYF.

The chain links TRBV7-6 to TRBJ2-7, with 7 bases aligning to TRBD2. V was clipped by 3 bases and J by 0 bases; unmatched bases: 5. Looked up from germline, CDR1 is SGHVS and CDR2 is FNYEAQ. There are 15 residues in the CDR3. The CDR3 sequence: CASSFGRTSSYEQYF. As DNA, the CDR3 is TGTGCCAGCAGCTTCGGCAGGACTAGCTCCTACGAGCAGTACTTC. The whole variable domain, remainder taken from reference TRBV7-6 and TRBJ2-7, is GAGVSQSPRYKVTKRGQDVALRCDPISGHVSLYWYRQALGQGPEFLTYFNYEAQQDKSGLPNDRFSAERPEGSISTLTIQRTEQRDSAMYRCASSFGRTSSYEQYFGPGTRLTVT.